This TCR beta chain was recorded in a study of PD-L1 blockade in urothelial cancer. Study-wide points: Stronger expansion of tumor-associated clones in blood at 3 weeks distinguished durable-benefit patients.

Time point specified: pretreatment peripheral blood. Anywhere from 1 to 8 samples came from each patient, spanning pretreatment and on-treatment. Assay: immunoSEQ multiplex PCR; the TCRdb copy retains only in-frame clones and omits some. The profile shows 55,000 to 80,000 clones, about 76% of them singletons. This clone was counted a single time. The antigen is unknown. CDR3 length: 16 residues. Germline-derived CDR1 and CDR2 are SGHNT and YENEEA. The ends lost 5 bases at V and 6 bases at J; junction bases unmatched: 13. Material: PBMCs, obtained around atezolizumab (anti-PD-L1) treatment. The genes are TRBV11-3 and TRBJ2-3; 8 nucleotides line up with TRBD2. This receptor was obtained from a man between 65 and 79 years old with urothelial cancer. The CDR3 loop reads CASSRGQAGVADTQYF. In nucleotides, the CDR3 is TGTGCCAGCAGCAGGGGCCAAGCGGGAGTAGCTGATACGCAGTATTTT.